Listed here are 21 T cell receptor beta chains from one sample, sequenced in a study of blood T cell repertoires in COVID-19. The method was immunoSEQ multiplex PCR; TCRdb's version includes in-frame clones alone and lacks a portion of them. This sample carries roughly 140,000 clones, about nine tenths of them seen once, and the ten largest clones take over 9%. What was sequenced was PBMCs or T cells enriched from blood (not recorded which). The receptors derive from a man in his 60s who had recovered from COVID-19.

This clone was detected only a few times. The V gene is TRBV7-6, the J gene TRBJ2-7, with a weak D call TRBD1 (6 bases). Trimming left V 5 bases short and J 2 bases short, with 13 bases between. Germline values: CDR1 SGHVS, CDR2 FNYEAQ. This CDR3 spans 14 amino acids. The DNA for the CDR3 is TGTGCCAGCAGCCCCCGACAGGCCGCCTACGAGCAGTACTTC. It encodes CASSPRQAAYEQYF. Full variable domain (outside the CDR3, taken from reference TRBV7-6 and TRBJ2-7): GAGVSQSPRYKVTKRGQDVALRCDPISGHVSLYWYRQALGQGPEFLTYFNYEAQQDKSGLPNDRFSAERPEGSISTLTIQRTEQRDSAMYRCASSPRQAAYEQYFGPGTRLTVT.

V usage is TRBV11-2 and J usage is TRBJ2-2, with a weak D call TRBD2 (5 bases). CDR1 and CDR2 from the germline V gene are SGHAT and FQNNGV. The ends were cut back, 8 bases at V and 6 bases at J, with 16 bases in the middle. CDR3 length: 14 residues. The CDR3 loop reads CASSETGLPGELFF. The CDR3 DNA sequence: TGTGCCAGCTCAGAGACGGGGTTACCCGGGGAGCTGTTTTTT.

The CDR3 protein is CASSSRLAGELFF. CDR3 in DNA: TGTGCCAGCAGCTCCCGCTTAGCCGGGGAGCTGTTTTTT. The chain links TRBV11-2 to TRBJ2-2; D ambiguous. Germline V gene sequence: CDR1 SGHAT, CDR2 FQNNGV. Between the trimmed V and J ends, which lost 4 bases and 6 bases, there was a span of 9 bases. This CDR3 has 13 residues.

V gene TRBV28 combines with J gene TRBJ1-2, with D tentatively TRBD1 (6 bases). CDR3 length equals 14 residues. The V gene's germline CDR1 is MDHEN and CDR2 SYDVKM. V shed 4 bases and J shed 2 bases, with 11 bases lying between them. The CDR3 DNA reads as TGTGCCAGCAGTTCGACAGGCGGAAACTATGGCTACACCTTC. The encoded protein is CASSSTGGNYGYTF.

This clone was counted between two and nine times. The chain has TRBV6-5 and TRBJ1-2; the match to TRBD1 covers 7 bases. The CDR3 extends over 14 amino acids. The germline V gene encodes CDR1 MNHEY and CDR2 SVGAGI. The junction had 8 bases not matched to a gene; V was cut back by 2 bases and J by 8 bases. CDR3 protein: CASSYADRVEGYTF. The CDR3 DNA reads as TGTGCCAGCAGTTACGCCGACAGGGTGGAAGGCTACACCTTC.

The chain carries TRBV6-5 and TRBJ2-7; 10 bases line up with TRBD1. The CDR3 extends over 14 amino acids. Germline CDR1 MNHEY, CDR2 SVGAGI. With V trimmed by 6 bases and J by 10 bases, 12 bases remained unmatched. The CDR3 loop is CASRDWTGGSGQYF. The CDR3 nucleotides read TGTGCCAGCAGAGATTGGACAGGGGGGTCGGGACAGTACTTC.

The V call is TRBV5-8, the J call TRBJ2-6, with 7 nucleotides matching TRBD1. The CDR3 has 18 amino acids. CDR1 is SGHTS and CDR2 is YDEGEE in the germline V gene. V dropped 4 bases and J dropped 0; count of bases not matched to a gene: 10. The CDR3 DNA reads TGTGCCAGCAGCCTTTGGGACAGCGAAATCTCTGGGGCCAACGTCCTGACTTTC. Translated, it gives CASSLWDSEISGANVLTF. The whole variable domain, filled in from reference TRBV5-8 and TRBJ2-6, reads EAGVTQSPTHLIKTRGQQATLRCSPISGHTSVYWYQQALGLGLQFLLWYDEGEERNRGNFPPRFSGRQFPNYSSELNVNALELEDSALYLCASSLWDSEISGANVLTFGAGSRLTVL.

This chain uses TRBV6-5 with TRBJ1-6, with 10 bases lining up with TRBD1. There are 14 residues in the CDR3. Germline assignment: CDR1 MNHEY and CDR2 SVGAGI. With V trimmed by 6 bases and J by 9 bases, 5 bases remained unmatched. In DNA form, the CDR3 reads TGTGCCAGCAGACAGGGACAGGGGCGTTCACCCCTCCACTTT. This translates into CASRQGQGRSPLHF.

This clone came up once. This CDR3 reads CASSLRQRFDEQFF. DNA for the CDR3: TGTGCCAGCAGCCTAAGGCAGCGTTTCGATGAGCAGTTCTTC. The chain uses TRBV5-8 and TRBJ2-1; no definite D call. The germline V gene encodes CDR1 SGHTS and CDR2 YDEGEE. V was pared by 4 bases and J by 8 bases, with 16 bases between. This CDR3 is 14 amino acids long. Variable domain in full (rest from reference TRBV5-8 and TRBJ2-1): EAGVTQSPTHLIKTRGQQATLRCSPISGHTSVYWYQQALGLGLQFLLWYDEGEERNRGNFPPRFSGRQFPNYSSELNVNALELEDSALYLCASSLRQRFDEQFFGPGTRLTVL.

This chain joins TRBV3-1 (or the pseudogene TRBV3-2) and TRBJ1-5, with a weak D call TRBD1 (5 bases). Per germline, CDR1 LGHDT and CDR2 YNNKEL (reference sequence). The CDR3 extends over 13 amino acids. V shed 8 bases and J shed 4 bases, with 12 bases lying between them. The CDR3 here is CASGWGDNQPQHF. The CDR3 nucleotides read TGTGCCAGCGGCTGGGGGGATAATCAGCCCCAGCATTTT.

The rearrangement links TRBV18 to TRBJ2-7; tentatively, D is TRBD1 (7 bases). V was shortened by 2 bases and J by 5 bases, with 16 bases between the two germline ends. The CDR3 consists of 15 residues. In germline, CDR1 is KGHSH, CDR2 LQKENI. The CDR3 reads CASSPGAGGKDEQYF. The CDR3 nucleotides are TGTGCCAGCTCACCAGGGGCAGGGGGGAAGGACGAGCAGTACTTC.

V and J are TRBV30 and TRBJ2-3; weak D call: TRBD1 (5 bases). The V and J ends lost 4 bases and 4 bases respectively, with 12 bases between them. The CDR3 has 13 residues. In germline, CDR1 is GTSNPN, CDR2 SVGIG (reference sequence). The CDR3 sequence: CAWTVQGSDTQYF. CDR3 coding DNA: TGTGCCTGGACGGTGCAGGGATCAGATACGCAGTATTTT.

The chain links TRBV5-4 to TRBJ1-1; TRBD1 matches 8 bases. Germline V gives CDR1 SGHNT, CDR2 YYREEE (reference sequence). The V segment lost 4 bases and the J segment 4 bases; nucleotides outside the gene matches: 6. This CDR3 contains 14 residues. CDR3 sequence (DNA): TGTGCCAGCAGCCGAAGAGACAGGGGCACTGAAGCTTTCTTT. Its protein is CASSRRDRGTEAFF.

This chain uses TRBV2 with TRBJ1-6; D remains ambiguous. Trimming took off 3 bases at V and 4 bases at J, with 7 bases between the two ends. Germline CDR1 and CDR2: SNHLY and FYNNEI. CDR3 length equals 14 residues. The CDR3 DNA sequence: TGTGCCAGCAGTGACAGTACATATAATTCACCCCTCCACTTT. Residues: CASSDSTYNSPLHF.

The gene calls are TRBV7-8 and TRBJ1-5, with D unclear. The V and J ends lost 5 bases and 5 bases respectively, with 16 bases between them. CDR1 is SGHVS and CDR2 is FQNEAQ in the germline V gene. This CDR3 is 15 amino acids long. This CDR3 reads CASSALVGSYQPQHF. The CDR3 DNA reads as TGTGCCAGCAGCGCGCTAGTCGGGAGTTATCAGCCCCAGCATTTT.

This clone was seen more than once but under ten times. V and J are TRBV29-1 and TRBJ1-4, with 7 bases identical to TRBD1. The CDR3 has 13 amino acids. Germline CDR1 is SQVTM and CDR2 is ANQGSEA. V gave up 4 bases and J gave up 4 bases; unmatched junction bases: 3. The CDR3 is CSVGGQLNEKLFF. Written as DNA, the CDR3 is TGCAGCGTTGGGGGACAGCTTAATGAAAAACTGTTTTTT.

This rearrangement joins TRBV29-1 to TRBJ1-2; tentative D call: TRBD1 (5 bases). Deletions cut 5 bases from V and 6 bases from J, with 10 bases between. The CDR3 sequence is 11 residues long. Germline CDR1 SQVTM, CDR2 ANQGSEA. CDR3 sequence (DNA): TGCAGCGTTCTACAGGTTAATGGCTACACCTTC. Translating gives CSVLQVNGYTF.

This clone occurred once. V is TRBV9 and J is TRBJ2-5; D may be TRBD2 (6 bases). This CDR3 has 14 residues. The V and J ends lost 0 bases and 7 bases respectively, with 13 bases between them. The germline V gene has CDR1 SGDLS and CDR2 YYNGEE. The CDR3 DNA sequence: TGTGCCAGCAGCGTAGCTGTGCGGGAAGGGACCCAGTACTTC. It is translated as CASSVAVREGTQYF.

V gene TRBV11-2 combines with J gene TRBJ2-3; 14 bases match TRBD2. The J segment lost 4 bases and the V segment lost 5 bases, leaving 8 bases of the junction unmatched. Per the germline V gene, CDR1 is SGHAT and CDR2 is FQNNGV. CDR3 length equals 17 residues. CDR3 DNA: TGTGCCAGCAGCCCGCGACTAGCGGGAGGGCTGGCAGATACGCAGTATTTT. It encodes CASSPRLAGGLADTQYF.

V usage is TRBV6-5 and J usage is TRBJ1-6; D is ambiguous. The V gene lost 4 bases and the J gene lost 8 bases, with 9 bases spanning the gap. Germline V lookup: CDR1 MNHEY, CDR2 SVGAGI. The CDR3 contains 13 residues. CDR3 region: CASSSGVDSPLHF. CDR3 sequence (DNA): TGTGCCAGCAGTTCGGGAGTAGATTCACCCCTCCACTTT.

V usage is TRBV2 and J usage is TRBJ2-7; 9 bases fit TRBD2. The CDR3 is 16 residues long. J was trimmed by 4 bases and V by 6 bases; bases with no gene match: 13. CDR1 is SNHLY, CDR2 FYNNEI, per germline. The CDR3 sequence: CASRFRLADPLYEQYF. The DNA for the CDR3 is TGTGCCAGCAGATTTAGACTAGCGGATCCGCTTTACGAGCAGTACTTC.